A selection of T cell receptor beta chains follows, all from one sample in a study of blood T cell repertoires in COVID-19. Sequenced by immunoSEQ multiplex PCR; TCRdb stores in-frame clones only, minus some. The data show 55,000 to 60,000 clones, with 85% to 90% seen just once and roughly 5.1% held by the top ten. Source material: peripheral blood. The receptors were sampled from a man aged 40-55 years with active COVID-19. Both conserved end residues are part of each CDR3. Each record gives: CDR3 length, clone size, J gene, V gene, CDR3 protein. Expanded clones get a size class; other rows say once, few or many, or leave the size out.

13	.	TRBJ2-7	TRBV27	CASSGGVNYEQYF
14	.	TRBJ2-7	TRBV4-1	CASSQELAERTQYF
18	.	TRBJ1-2	TRBV12-2	CASRLRRWAGHHNYGYTF
16	.	TRBJ1-4	TRBV18	CASSPQGATTNEKLFF
13	.	TRBJ1-1	TRBV30	CAWSVPGGTEAFF
14	.	TRBJ2-2	TRBV30	CAWYRGARSGELFF
21	.	TRBJ1-6	TRBV28	CASSPSILGLAIVDYNSPLHF
13	.	TRBJ1-1	TRBV6-5	CASSWTGGTEAFF
11	.	TRBJ2-2	TRBV19	CASTTERELFF
13	.	TRBJ1-2	TRBV6-5	CASGAQVFYGYTF
16	.	TRBJ2-5	TRBV28	CASSPLAGQSRETQYF
15	.	TRBJ1-1	TRBV25-1	CASSGDTRGNTEAFF
16	.	TRBJ2-7	TRBV9	CASSPSSGTRTYEQYF
18	.	TRBJ2-2	TRBV12-1	CASSFELRPQSGAGELFF
19	.	TRBJ2-4	TRBV18	CASSPGQGELGIAKNIQYF
13	.	TRBJ2-1	TRBV13	CASSLESINEQFF
14	.	TRBJ2-3	TRBV5-1	CASSLSGRSDTQYF
14	.	TRBJ1-2	TRBV9	CASSPPTVAYGYTF
15	.	TRBJ1-1	TRBV5-4	CASSFGQGARTEAFF
14	few	TRBJ2-7	TRBV6-1	CASSEVRGRPEQYF
12	.	TRBJ2-2	TRBV30	CAWSLNTGELFF
17	.	TRBJ1-4	TRBV5-6	CASSLDPQGWTNEKLFF
14	few	TRBJ1-1	TRBV4-1	CASSQDQGNTEAFF
18	.	TRBJ2-1	TRBV7-9	CASSSQEGWDRGKNEQFF
16	.	TRBJ2-5	TRBV10-1	CASSENFLADQETQYF
13	once	TRBJ1-2	TRBV5-4	CASSEWDINGYTF
16	.	TRBJ2-7	TRBV28	CASSLTSTSPSYEQYF
14	.	TRBJ2-1	TRBV7-3	CASGLAGGNNEQFF
16	.	TRBJ1-5	TRBV19	CASSEQGGVGNQPQHF
13	.	TRBJ2-7	TRBV27	CASSLTGDHEQYF
13	.	TRBJ2-1	TRBV30	CASYGTSFNEQFF
14	.	TRBJ1-6	TRBV9	CASSGGGHNSPLHF
16	.	TRBJ2-2	TRBV7-9	CASSWRGGRVTGELFF